This T cell receptor beta chain was captured by sequencing in a study of blood T cell repertoires in COVID-19. As for the study in general: Samples of COVID-19 (acute and convalescent) were obtained from the United States, Italy and Spain.

Authors' data handling: Estimates of nucleated cell counts were drawn from the amplification of reference gene primers. Profiled with immunoSEQ multiplex PCR; TCRdb holds only in-frame clones, not every one. V, J and clone size were drawn from that table, and D and trimming were deduced from the DNA. Counted here are 200,000 or so clones, about 86% occurring once; the ten biggest clones make up around 4%. After removal of 7 bases from V and 6 bases from J, the junction contained 9 bases not matched to a gene. CDR3 length equals 13 residues. Germline values: CDR1 MDHEN, CDR2 SYDVKM. The V gene is TRBV28, the J gene TRBJ2-7; 7 bases line up with TRBD1. This receptor was taken from a woman between 40 and 55 years old with acute COVID-19. Input material: PBMCs or T cells enriched from blood (not recorded which). CDR3 sequence reads: CASTRDRRGEQYF. As DNA, the CDR3 is TGTGCCAGCACCCGGGACAGAAGGGGCGAGCAGTACTTC.